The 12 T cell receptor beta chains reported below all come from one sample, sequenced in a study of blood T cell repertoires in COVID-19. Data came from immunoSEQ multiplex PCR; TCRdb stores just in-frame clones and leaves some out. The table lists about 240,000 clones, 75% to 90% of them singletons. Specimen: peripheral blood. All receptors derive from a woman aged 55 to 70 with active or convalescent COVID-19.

DNA of the CDR3: TGTGCCAGTAGTAAGGCAGGGGTTATGAACGAGCAGTACTTC. This codes for CASSKAGVMNEQYF. This sequence joins TRBV19 and TRBJ2-7; D possibly corresponds to TRBD1 (6 bases). This CDR3 comprises 14 residues. V gave up 4 bases and J gave up 5 bases, with 15 bases separating them. From germline, CDR1 is LNHDA and CDR2 SQIVND (reference sequence).

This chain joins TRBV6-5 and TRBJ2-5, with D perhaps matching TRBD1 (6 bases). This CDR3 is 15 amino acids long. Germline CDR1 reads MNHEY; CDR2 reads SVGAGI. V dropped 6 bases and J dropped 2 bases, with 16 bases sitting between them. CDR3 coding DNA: TGTGCCAGCAGCCTTACAGGGTTACTACAAGAGACCCAGTACTTC. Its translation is CASSLTGLLQETQYF.

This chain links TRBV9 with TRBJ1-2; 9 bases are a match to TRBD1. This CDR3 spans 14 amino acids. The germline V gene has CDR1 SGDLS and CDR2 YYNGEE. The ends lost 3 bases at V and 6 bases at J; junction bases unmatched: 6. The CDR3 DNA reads TGTGCCAGCAGCGGAGGGACAGGGAGGGATGGCTACACCTTC. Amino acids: CASSGGTGRDGYTF.

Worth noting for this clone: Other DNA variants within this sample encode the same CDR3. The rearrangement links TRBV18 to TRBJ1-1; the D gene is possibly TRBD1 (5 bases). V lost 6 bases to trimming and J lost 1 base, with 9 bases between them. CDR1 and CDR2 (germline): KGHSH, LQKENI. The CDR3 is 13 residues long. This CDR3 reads CASSQGQNTEAFF. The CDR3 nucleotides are TGTGCCAGCTCGCAGGGTCAGAACACTGAAGCTTTCTTT.

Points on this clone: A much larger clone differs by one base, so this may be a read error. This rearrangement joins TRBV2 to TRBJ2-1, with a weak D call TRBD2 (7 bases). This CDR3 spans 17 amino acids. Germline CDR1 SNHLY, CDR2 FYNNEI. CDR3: CASCESGRGAFNNEQFF. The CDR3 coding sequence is TGTGCCAGCTGTGAAAGCGGCCGGGGGGCCTTTAACAATGAGCAGTTCTTC.

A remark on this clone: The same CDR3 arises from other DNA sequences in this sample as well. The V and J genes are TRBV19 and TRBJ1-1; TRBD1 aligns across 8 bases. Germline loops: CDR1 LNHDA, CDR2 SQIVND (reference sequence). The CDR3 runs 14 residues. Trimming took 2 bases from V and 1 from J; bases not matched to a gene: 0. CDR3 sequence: CASSITGGNTEAFF. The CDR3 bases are TGTGCCAGTAGTATAACAGGGGGGAACACTGAAGCTTTCTTT. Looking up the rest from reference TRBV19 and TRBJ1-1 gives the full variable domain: DGGITQSPKYLFRKEGQNVTLSCEQNLNHDAMYWYRQDPGQGLRLIYYSQIVNDFQKGDIAEGYSVSREKKESFPLTVTSAQKNPTAFYLCASSITGGNTEAFFGQGTRLTVV.

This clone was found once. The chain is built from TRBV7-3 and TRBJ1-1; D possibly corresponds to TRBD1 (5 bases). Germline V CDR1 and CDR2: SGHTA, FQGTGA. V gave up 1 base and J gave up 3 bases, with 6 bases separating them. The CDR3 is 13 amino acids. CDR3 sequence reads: CASSLRGDTEAFF. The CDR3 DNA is TGTGCCAGCAGCTTAAGGGGGGACACTGAAGCTTTCTTT. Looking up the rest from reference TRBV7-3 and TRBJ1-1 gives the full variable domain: GAGVSQTPSNKVTEKGKYVELRCDPISGHTALYWYRQSLGQGPEFLIYFQGTGAADDSGLPNDRFFAVRPEGSVSTLKIQRTERGDSAVYLCASSLRGDTEAFFGQGTRLTVV.

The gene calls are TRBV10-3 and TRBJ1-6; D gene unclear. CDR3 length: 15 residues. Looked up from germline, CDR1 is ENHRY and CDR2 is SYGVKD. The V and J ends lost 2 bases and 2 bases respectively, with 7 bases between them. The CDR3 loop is CAISEGLTYNSPLHF. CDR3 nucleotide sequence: TGTGCCATCAGTGAGGGACTGACCTATAATTCACCCCTCCACTTT.

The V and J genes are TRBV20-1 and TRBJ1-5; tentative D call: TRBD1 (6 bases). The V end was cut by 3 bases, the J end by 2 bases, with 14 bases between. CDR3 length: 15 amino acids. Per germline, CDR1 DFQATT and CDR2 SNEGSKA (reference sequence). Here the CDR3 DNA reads TGCAGTGCTAGTTGGGGGGGCTTGGGCAATCAGCCCCAGCATTTT. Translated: CSASWGGLGNQPQHF.

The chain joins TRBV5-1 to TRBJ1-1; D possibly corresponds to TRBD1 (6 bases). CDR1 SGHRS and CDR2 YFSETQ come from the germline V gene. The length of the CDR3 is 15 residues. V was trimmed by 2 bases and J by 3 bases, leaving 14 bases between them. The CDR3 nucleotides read TGCGCCAGCAGCTTTCTGGGGGGGCAGGACACTGAAGCTTTCTTT. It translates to CASSFLGGQDTEAFF. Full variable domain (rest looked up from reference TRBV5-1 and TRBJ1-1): KAGVTQTPRYLIKTRGQQVTLSCSPISGHRSVSWYQQTPGQGLQFLFEYFSETQRNKGNFPGRFSGRQFSNSRSEMNVSTLELGDSALYLCASSFLGGQDTEAFFGQGTRLTVV.

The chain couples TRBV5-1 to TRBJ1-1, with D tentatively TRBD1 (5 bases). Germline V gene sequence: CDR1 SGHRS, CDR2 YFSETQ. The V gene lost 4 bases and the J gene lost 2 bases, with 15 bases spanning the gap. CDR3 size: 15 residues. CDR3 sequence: CASSRRQGLNTEAFF. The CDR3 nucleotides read TGCGCCAGCAGCCGACGTCAGGGACTAAACACTGAAGCTTTCTTT.

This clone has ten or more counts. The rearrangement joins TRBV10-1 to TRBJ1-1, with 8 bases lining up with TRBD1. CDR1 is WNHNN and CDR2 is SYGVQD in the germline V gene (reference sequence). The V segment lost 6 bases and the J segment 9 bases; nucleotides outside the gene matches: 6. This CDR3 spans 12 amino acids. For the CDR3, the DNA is TGCGCCAGCAGCAAAGACAGGGGCCAAGCTTTCTTT. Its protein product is CASSKDRGQAFF.